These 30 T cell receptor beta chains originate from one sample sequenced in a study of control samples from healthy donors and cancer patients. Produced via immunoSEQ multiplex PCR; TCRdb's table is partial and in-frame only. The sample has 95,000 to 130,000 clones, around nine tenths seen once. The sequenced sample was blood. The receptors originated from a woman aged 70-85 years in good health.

Written as DNA, the CDR3 is TGTGCCAGCAGCTGGGAGCAGTACTTC. Protein product: CASSWEQYF. This chain uses TRBV11-2 with TRBJ2-7, with D unresolved. CDR3 length equals 9 residues. V was pared by 4 bases and J by 7 bases, with 2 bases between. CDR1 SGHAT and CDR2 FQNNGV come from the germline V gene.

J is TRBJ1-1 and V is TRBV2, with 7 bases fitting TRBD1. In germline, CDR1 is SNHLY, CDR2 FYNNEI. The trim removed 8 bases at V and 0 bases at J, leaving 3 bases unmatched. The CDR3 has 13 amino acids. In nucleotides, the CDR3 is TGTGCCAGCCTGACAGGGATGAACACTGAAGCTTTCTTT. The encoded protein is CASLTGMNTEAFF.

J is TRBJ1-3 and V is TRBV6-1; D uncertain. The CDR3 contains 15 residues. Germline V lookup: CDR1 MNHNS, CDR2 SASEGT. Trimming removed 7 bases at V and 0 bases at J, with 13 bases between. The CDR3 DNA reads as TGTGCCAGCACCCCTACCGCGACCTCTGGAAACACCATATATTTT. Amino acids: CASTPTATSGNTIYF.

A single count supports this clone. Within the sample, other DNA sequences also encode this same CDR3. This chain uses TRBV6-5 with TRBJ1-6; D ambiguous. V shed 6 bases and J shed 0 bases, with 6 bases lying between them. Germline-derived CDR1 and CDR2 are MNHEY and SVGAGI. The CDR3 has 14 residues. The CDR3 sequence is CASRRDSYNSPLHF. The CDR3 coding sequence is TGTGCCAGCAGAAGGGACTCCTATAATTCACCCCTCCACTTT.

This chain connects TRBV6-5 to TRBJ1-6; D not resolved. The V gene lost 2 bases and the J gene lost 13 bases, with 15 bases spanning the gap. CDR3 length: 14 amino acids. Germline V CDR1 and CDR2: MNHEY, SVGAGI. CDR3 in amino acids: CASSYGSSGEPLHF. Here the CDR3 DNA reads TGTGCCAGCAGTTACGGAAGTTCGGGCGAGCCCCTCCACTTT.

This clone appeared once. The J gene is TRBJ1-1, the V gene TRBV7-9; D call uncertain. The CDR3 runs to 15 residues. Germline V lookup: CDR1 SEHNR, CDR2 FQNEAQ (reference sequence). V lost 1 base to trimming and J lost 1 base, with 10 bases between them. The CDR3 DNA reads TGTGCCAGCAGCTTAGTTTATAGACAGAACACTGAAGCTTTCTTT. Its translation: CASSLVYRQNTEAFF. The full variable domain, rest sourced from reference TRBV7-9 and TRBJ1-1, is DTGVSQNPRHKITKRGQNVTFRCDPISEHNRLYWYRQTLGQGPEFLTYFQNEAQLEKSRLLSDRFSAERPKGSFSTLEIQRTEQGDSAMYLCASSLVYRQNTEAFFGQGTRLTVV.

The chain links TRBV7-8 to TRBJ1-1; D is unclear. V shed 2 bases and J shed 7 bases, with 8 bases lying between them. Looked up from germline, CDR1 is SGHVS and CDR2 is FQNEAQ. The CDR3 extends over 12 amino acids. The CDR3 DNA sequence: TGTGCCAGCAGCTTAATTGGGTTTGAAGCTTTCTTT. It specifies CASSLIGFEAFF.

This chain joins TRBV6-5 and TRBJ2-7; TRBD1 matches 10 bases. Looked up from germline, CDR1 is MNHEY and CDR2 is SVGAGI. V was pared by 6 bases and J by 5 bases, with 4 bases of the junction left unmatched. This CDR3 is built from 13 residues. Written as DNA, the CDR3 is TGTGCCAGCAGACCCGGGACAGGGGACGAGCAGTACTTC. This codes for CASRPGTGDEQYF.

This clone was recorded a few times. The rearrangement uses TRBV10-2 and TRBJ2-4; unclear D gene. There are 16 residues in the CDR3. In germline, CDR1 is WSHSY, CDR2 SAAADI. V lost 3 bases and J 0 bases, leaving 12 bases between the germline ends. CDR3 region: CASSDPPTLAKNIQYF. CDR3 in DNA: TGCGCCAGCAGTGACCCTCCGACCCTAGCCAAAAACATTCAGTACTTC.

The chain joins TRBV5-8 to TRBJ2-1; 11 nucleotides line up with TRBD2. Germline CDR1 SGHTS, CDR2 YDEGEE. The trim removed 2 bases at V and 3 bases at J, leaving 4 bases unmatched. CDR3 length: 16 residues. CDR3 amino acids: CASSLSSGGLYNEQFF. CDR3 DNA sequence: TGTGCCAGCAGCTTATCTAGCGGGGGGCTCTACAATGAGCAGTTCTTC.

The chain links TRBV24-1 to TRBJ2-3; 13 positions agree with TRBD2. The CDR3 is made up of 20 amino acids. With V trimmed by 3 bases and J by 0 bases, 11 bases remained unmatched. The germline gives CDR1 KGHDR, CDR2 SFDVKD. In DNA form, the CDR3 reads TGTGCCACCAGTGATGCCGCTACCGGGACTAGCGGGGAGAGCACAGATACGCAGTATTTT. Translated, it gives CATSDAATGTSGESTDTQYF.

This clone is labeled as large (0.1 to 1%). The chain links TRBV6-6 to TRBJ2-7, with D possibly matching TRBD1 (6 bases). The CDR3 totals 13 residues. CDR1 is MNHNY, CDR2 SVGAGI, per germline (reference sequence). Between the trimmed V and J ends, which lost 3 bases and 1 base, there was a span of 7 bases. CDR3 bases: TGTGCCAGCAGTTATGGACAGTCCTACGAGCAGTACTTC. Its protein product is CASSYGQSYEQYF.

This CDR3 reads CASSVTAGGVETQYF. As DNA, the CDR3 is TGTGCCAGCAGCGTAACAGCGGGGGGCGTGGAGACCCAGTACTTC. The V and J genes are TRBV9 and TRBJ2-5; 9 bases map to TRBD2. The CDR3 is 15 amino acids. Germline V gives CDR1 SGDLS, CDR2 YYNGEE. The ends lost 1 base at V and 5 bases at J; junction bases unmatched: 6.

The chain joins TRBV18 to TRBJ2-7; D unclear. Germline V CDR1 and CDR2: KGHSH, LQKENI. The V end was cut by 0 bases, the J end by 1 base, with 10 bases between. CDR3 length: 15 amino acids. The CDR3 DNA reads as TGTGCCAGCTCACCACCTGTCGTCGGGTCCTACGAGCAGTACTTC. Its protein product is CASSPPVVGSYEQYF. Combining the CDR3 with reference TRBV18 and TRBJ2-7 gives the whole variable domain NAGVMQNPRHLVRRRGQEARLRCSPMKGHSHVYWYRQLPEEGLKFMVYLQKENIIDESGMPKERFSAEFPKEGPSILRIQQVVRGDSAAYFCASSPPVVGSYEQYFGPGTRLTVT.

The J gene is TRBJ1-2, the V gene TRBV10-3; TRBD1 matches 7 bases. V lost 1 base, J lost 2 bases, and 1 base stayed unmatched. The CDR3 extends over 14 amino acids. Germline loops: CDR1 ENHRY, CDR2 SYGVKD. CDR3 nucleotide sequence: TGTGCCATCAGTGAGTTGGGACAGAACTATGGCTACACCTTC. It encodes CAISELGQNYGYTF.

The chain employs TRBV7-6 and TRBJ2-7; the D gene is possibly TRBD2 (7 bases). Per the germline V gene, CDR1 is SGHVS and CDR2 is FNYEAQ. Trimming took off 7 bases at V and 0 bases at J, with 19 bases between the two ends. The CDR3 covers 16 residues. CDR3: CASTPGAGDLSYEQYF. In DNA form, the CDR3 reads TGTGCCAGCACCCCAGGGGCGGGGGACCTCTCCTACGAGCAGTACTTC.

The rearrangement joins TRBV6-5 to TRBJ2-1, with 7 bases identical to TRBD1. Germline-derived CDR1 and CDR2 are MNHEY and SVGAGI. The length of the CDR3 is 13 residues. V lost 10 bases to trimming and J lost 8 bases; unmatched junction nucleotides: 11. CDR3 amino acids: CATRLQQGDEQFF. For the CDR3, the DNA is TGTGCCACCAGGCTGCAGCAGGGGGATGAGCAGTTCTTC.

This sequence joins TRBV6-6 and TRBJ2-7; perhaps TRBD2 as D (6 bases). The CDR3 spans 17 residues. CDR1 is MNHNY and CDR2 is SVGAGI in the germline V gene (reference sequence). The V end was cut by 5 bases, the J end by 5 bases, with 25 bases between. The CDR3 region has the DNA TGTGCCAGCAGTCGCTACTCTACGCCGGGACTTGGAGACGAGCAGTACTTC. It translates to CASSRYSTPGLGDEQYF.

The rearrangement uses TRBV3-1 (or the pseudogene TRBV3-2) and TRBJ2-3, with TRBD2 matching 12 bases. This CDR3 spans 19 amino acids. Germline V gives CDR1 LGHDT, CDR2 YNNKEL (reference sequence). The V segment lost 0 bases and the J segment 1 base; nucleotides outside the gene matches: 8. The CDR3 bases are TGTGCCAGCAGCCAAGACAGCCTAGCGGGGGGGCGAGGCACAGATACGCAGTATTTT. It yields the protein CASSQDSLAGGRGTDTQYF.

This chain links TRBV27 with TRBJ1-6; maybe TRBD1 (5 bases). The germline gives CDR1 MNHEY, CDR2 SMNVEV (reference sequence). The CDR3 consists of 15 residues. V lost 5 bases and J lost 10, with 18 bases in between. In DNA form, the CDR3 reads TGTGCCAGCAGTCCGGAGGGACGGAGGGACTCACCCCTCCACTTT. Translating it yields CASSPEGRRDSPLHF.

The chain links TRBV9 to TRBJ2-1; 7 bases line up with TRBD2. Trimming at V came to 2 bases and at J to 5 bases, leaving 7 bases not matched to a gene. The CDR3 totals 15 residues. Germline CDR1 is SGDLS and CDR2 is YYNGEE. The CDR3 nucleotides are TGTGCCAGCAGCGTGGGTGGAGCGGGGAACAATGAGCAGTTCTTC. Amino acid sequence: CASSVGGAGNNEQFF.

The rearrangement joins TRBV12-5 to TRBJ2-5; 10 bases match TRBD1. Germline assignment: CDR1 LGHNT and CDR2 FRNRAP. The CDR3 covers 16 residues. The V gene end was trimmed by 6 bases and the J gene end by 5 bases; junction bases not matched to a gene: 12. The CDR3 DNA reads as TGTGCTAGTGGCCGCACCCGACAGGGGGCATCGGAGACCCAGTACTTC. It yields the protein CASGRTRQGASETQYF.

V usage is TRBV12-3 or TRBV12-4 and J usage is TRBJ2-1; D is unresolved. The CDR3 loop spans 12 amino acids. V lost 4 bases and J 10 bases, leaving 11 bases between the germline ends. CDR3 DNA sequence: TGTGCCAGCAGTTCCTCCCTCGCGGAGCAGTTCTTC. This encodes CASSSSLAEQFF.

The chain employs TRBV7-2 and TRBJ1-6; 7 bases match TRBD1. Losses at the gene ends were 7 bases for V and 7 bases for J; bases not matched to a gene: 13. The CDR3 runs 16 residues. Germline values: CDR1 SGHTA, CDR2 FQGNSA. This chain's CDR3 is CASKRGAGTENSPLHF. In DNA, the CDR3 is TGTGCCAGCAAAAGGGGGGCCGGGACAGAAAATTCACCCCTCCACTTT.

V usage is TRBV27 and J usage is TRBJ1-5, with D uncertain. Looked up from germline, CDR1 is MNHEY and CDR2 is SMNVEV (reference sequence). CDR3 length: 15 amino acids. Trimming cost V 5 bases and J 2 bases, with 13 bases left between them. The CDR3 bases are TGTGCCAGCAGTCTTAGCCGAGGCGGCAATCAGCCCCAGCATTTT. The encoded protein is CASSLSRGGNQPQHF.

Here the CDR3 reads CASSRTGGATPGNTIYF. The CDR3 DNA sequence: TGTGCCAGCAGCCGAACAGGGGGCGCGACGCCTGGAAACACCATATATTTT. This rearrangement joins TRBV14 to TRBJ1-3; TRBD1 agrees at 9 bases. CDR3 length: 17 residues. With V trimmed by 4 bases and J by 2 bases, 9 bases remained unmatched. The germline gives CDR1 SGHDN, CDR2 FVKESK.

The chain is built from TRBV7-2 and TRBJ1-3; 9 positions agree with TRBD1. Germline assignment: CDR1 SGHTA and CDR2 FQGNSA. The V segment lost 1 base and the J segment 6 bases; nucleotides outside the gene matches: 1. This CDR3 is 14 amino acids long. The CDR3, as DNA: TGTGCCAGCAGCTTAGGACAGGGGGAAAACACCATATATTTT. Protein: CASSLGQGENTIYF.

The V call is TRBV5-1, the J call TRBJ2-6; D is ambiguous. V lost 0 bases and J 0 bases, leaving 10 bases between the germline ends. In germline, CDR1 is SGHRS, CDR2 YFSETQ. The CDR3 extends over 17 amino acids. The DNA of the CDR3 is TGCGCCAGCAGCTTGGGACCGGACCGCTCTGGGGCCAACGTCCTGACTTTC. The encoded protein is CASSLGPDRSGANVLTF.

The CDR3 sequence is CATSDRPDPYNEQFF. The CDR3 DNA reads as TGTGCCACCAGTGACAGGCCGGACCCCTACAATGAGCAGTTCTTC. The chain employs TRBV24-1 and TRBJ2-1, with no clear D. Trimming cost V 4 bases and J 2 bases, with 11 bases left between them. The CDR3 sequence is 15 residues long. Germline V gives CDR1 KGHDR, CDR2 SFDVKD.

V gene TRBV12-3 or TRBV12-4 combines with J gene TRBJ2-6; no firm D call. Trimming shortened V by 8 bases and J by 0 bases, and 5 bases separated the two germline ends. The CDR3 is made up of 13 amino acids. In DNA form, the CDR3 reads TGTGCCAGCTCAGTCTCTGGGGCCAACGTCCTGACTTTC. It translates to CASSVSGANVLTF.